The 18 T cell receptor beta chains below all came from one sample that was sequenced in a study of T cell repertoires and leukemia-associated antigens. TCRdb passed the 5' RACE reads through MiXCR, listing each CDR3 protein once. The sample contains roughly 15,000 distinct CDR3 sequences, 39% of which appear only once. Their cognate antigens are unknown. Specimen: CD3+ T cells sorted from blood and cultured. These receptors originate from a female donor in good health.

This clonotype is medium-sized (0.01 to 0.1%) by share. The chain employs TRBV24-1 and TRBJ2-1; D may be TRBD1 or TRBD2 (5 bases each). Germline V gene data show CDR1 as KGHDR and CDR2 as SFDVKD. The ends were cut back, 5 bases at V and 9 bases at J, with 22 bases in the middle. The CDR3 sequence is 16 residues long. The CDR3 reads CATSGGTGSLLGEQFF. In DNA form, the CDR3 reads TGTGCCACCAGTGGAGGGACGGGGAGCCTCTTAGGTGAGCAGTTCTTC.

Relative to its sample, this clonotype is medium-sized (0.01 to 0.1%). J is TRBJ2-7 and V is TRBV20-1; 7 bases align to TRBD1. Trimming removed 0 bases from V and 5 bases from J; junction bases left unmatched: 7. CDR3 length: 14 residues. Germline values: CDR1 DFQATT, CDR2 SNEGSKA (reference sequence). The CDR3 region is CSARDFAQGNEQYF. CDR3 coding DNA: TGCAGTGCTAGAGATTTCGCACAGGGGAACGAGCAGTACTTC.

Comment on this clonotype: A much more abundant neighbour one base away suggests this may be a read error. The chain joins TRBV19 to TRBJ2-2; TRBD2 is a possible D gene (5 bases). Trimming took 4 bases from V and 5 from J, leaving 8 bases between them. This CDR3 has 13 residues. Per the germline V gene, CDR1 is LNHDA and CDR2 is SQIVND (reference sequence). Here the CDR3 reads CASSTGITGELFF. The CDR3 bases are TGTGCCAGTAGTACCGGGATTACCGGGGAGCTGTTTTTT.

This clonotype was detected many times. The chain is built from TRBV5-1 and TRBJ2-7, with 8 bases that match TRBD2. Looked up from germline, CDR1 is SGHRS and CDR2 is YFSETQ. This CDR3 contains 16 residues. The ends lost 0 bases at V and 7 bases at J; junction bases unmatched: 12. CDR3 sequence reads: CASSLAGASGPSEQYF. The CDR3 nucleotides read TGCGCCAGCAGCTTGGCCGGGGCTAGCGGGCCCTCGGAGCAGTACTTC.

The chain couples TRBV20-1 to TRBJ2-1, with TRBD1 identical over 7 bases. The CDR3 covers 15 residues. The J segment lost 6 bases and the V segment lost 6 bases, leaving 14 bases of the junction unmatched. Germline assignment: CDR1 DFQATT and CDR2 SNEGSKA (reference sequence). The CDR3 DNA is TGCAGTGCCAGCAGCCAAGGACAGGAGGTCAATGAGCAGTTCTTC. This codes for CSASSQGQEVNEQFF.

This clonotype was counted a single time. The DNA is omitted, as the CDR3 cannot be located on it reliably, and the CDR3 follows TCRdb's listing. The genes are TRBV5-6 and TRBJ2-3; TRBD2 reflects the table's D call only, with no check against the DNA. Per germline, CDR1 SGHDT and CDR2 YYEEEE. Counting both end residues, the CDR3 totals 21 amino acids. The CDR3 sequence: CASSFYICSARGPAGTDTQYF.

This clonotype is medium-sized by share. This chain uses TRBV7-2 with TRBJ2-3; 7 bases map to TRBD1. The CDR3 has 15 amino acids. Germline V gene sequence: CDR1 SGHTA, CDR2 FQGNSA. The V and J ends lost 5 bases and 4 bases, in that order; junction bases with no gene match: 9. The DNA of the CDR3 is TGTGCCAGCAGCCTCGCGAACAGGGGCGCAGATACGCAGTATTTT. It translates to CASSLANRGADTQYF.

By its share, this clonotype is medium-sized. The CDR3 region has the DNA TGTGCCAGCAGTCTACGGAGAGGTACGCAGTATTTT. It is translated as CASSLRRGTQYF. The chain is built from TRBV6-5 and TRBJ2-3; D remains unclear. The germline CDR1 and CDR2 sequences are MNHEY and SVGAGI. CDR3 length equals 12 residues. V was pared by 5 bases and J by 8 bases, with 11 bases between.

This clonotype is termed medium-sized. This chain joins TRBV29-1 and TRBJ2-5; D not certain. This CDR3 is built from 12 residues. Germline V gene data show CDR1 as SQVTM and CDR2 as ANQGSEA. The V end was cut by 8 bases, the J end by 2 bases, with 12 bases between. DNA for the CDR3: TGCAGCCCTGGTGCCAGTCAAGAGACCCAGTACTTC. Translated: CSPGASQETQYF. The full variable domain, in which reference TRBV29-1 and TRBJ2-5 provide the parts outside the CDR3, is SAVISQKPSRDICQRGTSLTIQCQVDSQVTMMFWYRQQPGQSLTLIATANQGSEATYESGFVIDKFPISRPNLTFSTLTVSNMSPEDSSIYLCSPGASQETQYFGPGTRLLVL.

V gene TRBV20-1 combines with J gene TRBJ1-5; D might be TRBD1 (6 bases). This CDR3 is built from 15 residues. The V and J ends lost 3 bases and 4 bases respectively, with 16 bases between them. Germline loops: CDR1 DFQATT, CDR2 SNEGSKA (reference sequence). The CDR3 DNA follows: TGCAGTGCTAGGGGGGGGACAAGTCGAAATCAGCCCCAGCATTTT. Translated, it gives CSARGGTSRNQPQHF.

By share, this clonotype ranks as medium-sized. The chain has TRBV2 and TRBJ2-1, with a possible D match to TRBD1 (5 bases). Germline CDR1 reads SNHLY; CDR2 reads FYNNEI. Trimming removed 8 bases from V and 12 bases from J, with 14 bases in between. The CDR3 spans 11 residues. This CDR3 is CASGTGPGQFF. In DNA form, the CDR3 reads TGTGCCAGCGGCACAGGACCCGGGCAGTTCTTC. Using reference TRBV2 and TRBJ2-1 for the parts outside the CDR3, the full variable domain is EPEVTQTPSHQVTQMGQEVILRCVPISNHLYFYWYRQILGQKVEFLVSFYNNEISEKSEIFDDQFSVERPDGSNFTLKIRSTKLEDSAMYFCASGTGPGQFFGPGTRLTVL.

The chain joins TRBV5-1 to TRBJ2-1; 13 nucleotides align to TRBD2. The CDR3 extends over 18 amino acids. Germline V gene lookup returns CDR1 SGHRS and CDR2 YFSETQ. The V segment lost 3 bases and the J segment 4 bases; nucleotides outside the gene matches: 10. The DNA for the CDR3 is TGCGCCAGCAGCTCCCGGACGCCGGGACTAGCGGGATACAATGAGCAGTTCTTC. It yields the protein CASSSRTPGLAGYNEQFF.

On this clonotype: A junction boundary mismatches the germline segment, possibly from a read error. The chain has TRBV7-9 and TRBJ1-6, with TRBD1 matching 7 bases. Germline V gene data show CDR1 as SEHNR and CDR2 as FQNEAQ (reference sequence). The CDR3 totals 15 residues. The CDR3 sequence: CASSLGDRANSPLYF. The CDR3, as DNA: TGTGCCAGCAGCTTAGGTGACAGGGCGAATTCACCCCTCTACTTT.

This clonotype is medium-sized (0.01 to 0.1%). The chain joins TRBV7-2 to TRBJ2-2; 10 bases are shared with TRBD2. The V gene end was trimmed by 1 base and the J gene end by 0 bases; junction bases not matched to a gene: 5. The CDR3 contains 18 residues. The germline V gene has CDR1 SGHTA and CDR2 FQGNSA. The CDR3 DNA is TGTGCCAGCAGCTTAGTAGCTAGCGGGAGTTCGAACACCGGGGAGCTGTTTTTT. Its protein is CASSLVASGSSNTGELFF.

The J gene is TRBJ2-1, the V gene TRBV7-2; D unclear. The CDR3 consists of 15 residues. The V end lost 0 bases, the J end lost 3 bases, and 9 bases lay between the germline ends. Germline CDR1 reads SGHTA; CDR2 reads FQGNSA. CDR3 DNA sequence: TGTGCCAGCAGCTTAGCGTCGGGCCTCTACAATGAGCAGTTCTTC. Encoded protein: CASSLASGLYNEQFF.

J is TRBJ2-1 and V is TRBV6-1; unclear D gene. Germline V lookup: CDR1 MNHNS, CDR2 SASEGT. The V end lost 4 bases, the J end lost 9 bases, and 7 bases lay between the germline ends. This CDR3 spans 11 amino acids. The CDR3 nucleotides read TGTGCCAGCAGTGGGGGTGGTGAGCAGTTCTTC. Protein: CASSGGGEQFF.

The CDR3 region is CSTSGQGESGELFF. Here the CDR3 DNA reads TGCAGCACCAGTGGACAGGGGGAGTCCGGGGAGCTGTTTTTT. The J gene is TRBJ2-2, the V gene TRBV29-1, with TRBD1 matching 10 bases. This CDR3 is 14 amino acids long. Germline values: CDR1 SQVTM, CDR2 ANQGSEA. V was clipped by 8 bases and J by 6 bases; unmatched bases: 9.

This clonotype was picked up a small number of times. The rearrangement uses TRBV5-1 and TRBJ1-2, with D uncertain. The CDR3 contains 11 residues. Trimming removed 5 bases at V and 6 bases at J, with 8 bases between. The germline V gene encodes CDR1 SGHRS and CDR2 YFSETQ. Here the CDR3 reads CASSQRDGYTF. CDR3 DNA sequence: TGCGCCAGCAGTCAGAGGGATGGCTACACCTTC. Looking up the rest from reference TRBV5-1 and TRBJ1-2 gives the full variable domain: KAGVTQTPRYLIKTRGQQVTLSCSPISGHRSVSWYQQTPGQGLQFLFEYFSETQRNKGNFPGRFSGRQFSNSRSEMNVSTLELGDSALYLCASSQRDGYTFGSGTRLTVV.